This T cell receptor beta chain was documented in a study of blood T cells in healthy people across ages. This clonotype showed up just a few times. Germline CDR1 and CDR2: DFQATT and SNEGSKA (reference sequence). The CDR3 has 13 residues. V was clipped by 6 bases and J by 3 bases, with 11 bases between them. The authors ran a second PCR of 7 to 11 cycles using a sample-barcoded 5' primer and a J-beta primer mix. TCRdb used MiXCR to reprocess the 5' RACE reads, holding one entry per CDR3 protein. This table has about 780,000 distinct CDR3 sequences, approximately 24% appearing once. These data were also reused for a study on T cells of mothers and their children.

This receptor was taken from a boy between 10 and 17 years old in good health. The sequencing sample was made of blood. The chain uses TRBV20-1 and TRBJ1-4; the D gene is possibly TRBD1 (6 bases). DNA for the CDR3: TGCAGTGCCATCGGGGGGCCTAATGAAAAACTGTTTTTT. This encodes CSAIGGPNEKLFF.